The 22 T cell receptor beta chains reported below all come from one sample, sequenced in a study of beta chain features in type 1 diabetes. General study results and limits: Patients with Type 1 diabetes showed moderately but significantly shorter TCRB CDR3s in all four CD4+ subsets.

Their target antigens are unknown. cDNA synthesis used the whole RNA isolate, giving expressed TCRB sequences. Sequenced by immunoSEQ multiplex PCR; TCRdb stores in-frame clones only, minus some. The top ten clones hold approximately 0.018% of a sample with about 240,000 clones, about 15% of them seen once. The sequenced sample consisted of naive CD4+ T cells from blood. These receptor sequences come from a man under 40 with type 1 diabetes.

The gene calls are TRBV5-1 and TRBJ1-1; 8 bases line up with TRBD1. The germline V gene has CDR1 SGHRS and CDR2 YFSETQ. This CDR3 contains 15 residues. The J segment lost 3 bases and the V segment lost 4 bases, leaving 8 bases of the junction unmatched. This CDR3 is CASSHPDREYTEAFF. CDR3 DNA sequence: TGCGCCAGCAGCCATCCGGACAGGGAGTACACTGAAGCTTTCTTT.

The rearrangement links TRBV28 to TRBJ2-7; D call uncertain. The CDR3 contains 12 residues. Trimming took off 3 bases at V and 6 bases at J, with 9 bases between the two ends. Germline V lookup: CDR1 MDHEN, CDR2 SYDVKM. The CDR3 DNA reads as TGTGCCAGCAGTTTGGCTCTGCTCGAGCAGTACTTC. Translating it yields CASSLALLEQYF.

The rearrangement joins TRBV7-9 to TRBJ2-5; perhaps TRBD1 as D (5 bases). Trimming removed 6 bases from V and 5 bases from J, with 10 bases in between. The germline gives CDR1 SEHNR, CDR2 FQNEAQ (reference sequence). This CDR3 has 12 amino acids. CDR3 DNA sequence: TGTGCCAGCAGGGGGCGCGAGGAGACCCAGTACTTC. This encodes CASRGREETQYF.

The CDR3 sequence: CASSFDSQETQYF. CDR3 coding DNA: TGTGCCAGCAGCTTCGACAGCCAAGAGACCCAGTACTTC. The chain recombines TRBV5-4 with TRBJ2-5, with a tentative D call TRBD1 (5 bases). CDR1 is SGHNT, CDR2 YYREEE, per germline (reference sequence). This CDR3 spans 13 amino acids. Deletions cut 2 bases from V and 1 base from J, with 6 bases between.

This clone was detected a few times. This chain joins TRBV4-1 and TRBJ2-3; tentatively, D is TRBD2 (6 bases). CDR3 size: 17 residues. The V end lost 1 base, the J end lost 1 base, and 15 bases lay between the germline ends. The germline V gene has CDR1 MGHRA and CDR2 YSYEKL. CDR3 bases: TGCGCCAGCAGCCAAGTAGGGCGGGACCGGGGCACAGATACGCAGTATTTT. It yields the protein CASSQVGRDRGTDTQYF.

This clone has just a few counts. V gene TRBV7-7 combines with J gene TRBJ2-1; a possible D gene is TRBD1 (6 bases). CDR1 is SSHAT, CDR2 FNYEAQ, per germline (reference sequence). The CDR3 has 13 residues. Trimming removed 6 bases from V and 8 bases from J, with 14 bases in between. CDR3 residues: CASSPNRVDEQFF. For the CDR3, the DNA is TGTGCCAGCAGTCCAAACAGGGTCGATGAGCAGTTCTTC.

This clone appeared a few times. The genes are TRBV5-4 and TRBJ2-7; D possibly corresponds to TRBD2 (7 bases). Trimming shortened V by 0 bases and J by 3 bases, and 13 bases separated the two germline ends. This CDR3 is 15 amino acids long. CDR1 and CDR2 (germline): SGHNT, YYREEE (reference sequence). In DNA form, the CDR3 reads TGTGCCAGCAGCTTGGAGCGGGGCAGGGGCTACGAGCAGTACTTC. As protein: CASSLERGRGYEQYF.

This clone has only a few counts. The chain employs TRBV27 and TRBJ2-6; D is unresolved. The germline V gene encodes CDR1 MNHEY and CDR2 SMNVEV (reference sequence). The CDR3 covers 15 residues. V dropped 8 bases and J dropped 2 bases, with 13 bases sitting between them. The CDR3, as DNA: TGTGCCAGCGGGTTTCCCAGGCCTGGGGCCAACGTCCTGACTTTC. This codes for CASGFPRPGANVLTF.

This clone was observed a few times. This chain links TRBV25-1 with TRBJ2-7, with no clear D. Germline CDR1 and CDR2: MGHDK and SYGVNS. This CDR3 is 13 amino acids long. Between the trimmed V and J ends, which lost 3 bases and 6 bases, there was a span of 12 bases. CDR3 coding DNA: TGTGCCAGCAGTGACCTTCGGGTGGGCGAGCAGTACTTC. Translated: CASSDLRVGEQYF.

The chain uses TRBV7-2 and TRBJ2-5, with 9 bases identical to TRBD2. Germline CDR1 reads SGHTA; CDR2 reads FQGNSA. V lost 3 bases, J lost 5 bases, and 10 bases stayed unmatched. There are 16 residues in the CDR3. In DNA form, the CDR3 reads TGTGCCAGCAGCTTCTTAGCGGGAGAGGGGTGGGAGACCCAGTACTTC. Residues: CASSFLAGEGWETQYF.

This clone was seen a handful of times. V usage is TRBV25-1 and J usage is TRBJ2-5; D remains unclear. The V and J ends lost 6 bases and 1 base respectively, with 9 bases between them. Looked up from germline, CDR1 is MGHDK and CDR2 is SYGVNS. There are 13 residues in the CDR3. The CDR3 spells CASRRGSQETQYF. For the CDR3, the DNA is TGTGCCAGCAGGCGAGGCAGCCAAGAGACCCAGTACTTC.

The sample holds a few counts of this clone. The chain recombines TRBV7-9 with TRBJ2-1; the match to TRBD2 covers 10 bases. V shed 3 bases and J 7 bases; nucleotides not matched to a gene: 3. This CDR3 spans 14 amino acids. CDR1 SEHNR and CDR2 FQNEAQ come from the germline V gene (reference sequence). The CDR3 spells CASSFSGGLNEQFF. The CDR3 DNA follows: TGTGCCAGCAGCTTTAGCGGGGGGTTGAATGAGCAGTTCTTC. The full variable domain, its missing parts supplied by reference TRBV7-9 and TRBJ2-1, is DTGVSQNPRHKITKRGQNVTFRCDPISEHNRLYWYRQTLGQGPEFLTYFQNEAQLEKSRLLSDRFSAERPKGSFSTLEIQRTEQGDSAMYLCASSFSGGLNEQFFGPGTRLTVL.

The table lists this clone with a few counts. The chain links TRBV27 to TRBJ2-1, with 8 nucleotides matching TRBD1. This CDR3 has 14 residues. The trim removed 5 bases at V and 7 bases at J, leaving 7 bases unmatched. Germline V CDR1 and CDR2: MNHEY, SMNVEV (reference sequence). CDR3 amino acids: CASSLDRVRNEQFF. The DNA for the CDR3 is TGTGCCAGCAGTCTGGACAGGGTACGGAATGAGCAGTTCTTC.

This clone showed up just a few times. V gene TRBV19 combines with J gene TRBJ1-1, with TRBD1 matching 9 bases. Germline V gives CDR1 LNHDA, CDR2 SQIVND (reference sequence). V shed 6 bases and J 4 bases; nucleotides not matched to a gene: 12. The length of the CDR3 is 16 residues. The CDR3 DNA follows: TGTGCCAGTAGCGAGGGGAACAGGGGGCAAAGCACTGAAGCTTTCTTT. Protein sequence: CASSEGNRGQSTEAFF. The whole variable domain, filled in from reference TRBV19 and TRBJ1-1, reads DGGITQSPKYLFRKEGQNVTLSCEQNLNHDAMYWYRQDPGQGLRLIYYSQIVNDFQKGDIAEGYSVSREKKESFPLTVTSAQKNPTAFYLCASSEGNRGQSTEAFFGQGTRLTVV.

This chain's CDR3 is CAWSRPSSDEQFF. The CDR3 nucleotides are TGTGCCTGGAGCAGGCCCTCTTCAGATGAGCAGTTCTTC. V is TRBV30 and J is TRBJ2-1; D remains ambiguous. The V and J ends lost 3 bases and 8 bases respectively, with 14 bases between them. The CDR3 consists of 13 residues. CDR1 GTSNPN and CDR2 SVGIG come from the germline V gene (reference sequence). Drawing the rest from reference TRBV30 and TRBJ2-1, the complete variable domain is SQTIHQWPATLVQPVGSPLSLECTVEGTSNPNLYWYRQAAGRGLQLLFYSVGIGQISSEVPQNLSASRPQDRQFILSSKKLLLSDSGFYLCAWSRPSSDEQFFGPGTRLTVL.

This clone has just a few counts. The sample holds other DNA sequences that translate to the same CDR3. V is TRBV7-9 and J is TRBJ1-5, with TRBD1 identical over 7 bases. The germline V gene encodes CDR1 SEHNR and CDR2 FQNEAQ (reference sequence). CDR3 length equals 13 residues. With 5 bases clipped from V and 6 bases from J, the junction kept 4 bases outside the gene matches. The CDR3 loop is CASSPQGGQPQHF. For the CDR3, the DNA is TGTGCCAGCAGCCCTCAGGGGGGTCAGCCCCAGCATTTT.

On this clone itself: The sample contains more than one DNA sequence encoding this CDR3. The genes are TRBV30 and TRBJ2-1; no clear D. V was trimmed by 3 bases and J by 0 bases, leaving 6 bases between them. CDR3 length: 13 residues. From germline, CDR1 is GTSNPN and CDR2 SVGIG (reference sequence). In DNA, the CDR3 is TGTGCCTGGAGAGGCGGCTCCTACAATGAGCAGTTCTTC. The encoded protein is CAWRGGSYNEQFF.

The chain combines TRBV4-2 with TRBJ2-2, with a tentative D call TRBD2 (5 bases). The germline V gene has CDR1 LGHNA and CDR2 YNFKEQ. The CDR3 is 14 residues long. Trimming removed 5 bases from V and 6 bases from J, with 13 bases in between. CDR3 residues: CASSKVDGAGELFF. The CDR3 nucleotides read TGTGCCAGCAGCAAAGTAGACGGGGCCGGGGAGCTGTTTTTT.

The V gene is TRBV10-3, the J gene TRBJ2-7; 8 nucleotides align to TRBD1. The CDR3 sequence is 15 residues long. The V segment lost 3 bases and the J segment 6 bases; nucleotides outside the gene matches: 10. Germline V gene data show CDR1 as ENHRY and CDR2 as SYGVKD. The CDR3 spells CAISDLRQGASEQYF. CDR3 sequence (DNA): TGTGCCATCAGTGATCTGCGGCAGGGGGCCAGCGAGCAGTACTTC.

This clone was detected a few times. The CDR3, as DNA: TGTGCCAGCTCACAAGGACAGGGAGAAGGGTATGGCTACACCTTC. As protein: CASSQGQGEGYGYTF. The chain combines TRBV18 with TRBJ1-2; 8 bases map to TRBD1. The germline V gene encodes CDR1 KGHSH and CDR2 LQKENI. The length of the CDR3 is 15 residues. The ends lost 4 bases at V and 5 bases at J; junction bases unmatched: 9.

The V call is TRBV9, the J call TRBJ2-1; 8 bases line up with TRBD1. The CDR3 consists of 17 residues. V gave up 0 bases and J gave up 2 bases; unmatched junction bases: 7. Germline V CDR1 and CDR2: SGDLS, YYNGEE. The CDR3 spells CASSVATVTGAYNEQFF. CDR3 nucleotides: TGTGCCAGCAGCGTAGCTACTGTGACAGGGGCCTACAATGAGCAGTTCTTC.

The chain has TRBV18 and TRBJ2-5, with 7 bases that match TRBD2. The CDR3 runs 16 residues. Germline V gene lookup returns CDR1 KGHSH and CDR2 LQKENI. J lost 4 bases, V lost 3 bases, and 11 bases had no gene match. The CDR3 DNA reads TGTGCCAGCTCACCGCTTGGCGGGGGTCTTGGAGAGACCCAGTACTTC. Translation gives CASSPLGGGLGETQYF.